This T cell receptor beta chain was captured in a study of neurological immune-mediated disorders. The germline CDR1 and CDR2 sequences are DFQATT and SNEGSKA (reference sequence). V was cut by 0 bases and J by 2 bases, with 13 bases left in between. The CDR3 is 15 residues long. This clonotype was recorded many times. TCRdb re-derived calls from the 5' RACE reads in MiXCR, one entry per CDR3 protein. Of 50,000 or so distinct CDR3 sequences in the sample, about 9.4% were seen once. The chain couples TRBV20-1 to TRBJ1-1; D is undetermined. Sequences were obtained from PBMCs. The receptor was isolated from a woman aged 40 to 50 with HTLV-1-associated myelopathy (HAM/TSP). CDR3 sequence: CSARDIKLANTEAFF. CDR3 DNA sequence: TGCAGTGCTAGAGATATAAAACTGGCTAACACTGAAGCTTTCTTT.